This is a list of T cell receptor beta chains from one sample in a study of CD8+CD57+ T cells in acquired aplastic anemia. TCRdb analysed the reads with MiXCR anew, one entry per CDR3 protein. The sample consists of under 150,000 distinct CDR3 sequences, more than 35% of them appearing once. Sequences were obtained from sorted CD4+, CD8+, or CD8+CD57+ T cells (not recorded which) from PBMCs. These receptors originate from a human donor in good health, serving as a control. CDR3s include the opening cysteine and the closing phenylalanine or tryptophan. D genes are given only for firm matches.

TRBV20-1	.	TRBJ2-7	CSERDETYEQYF
TRBV7-6	TRBD2	TRBJ2-7	CASSLERGGSYEQYF
TRBV29-1	.	TRBJ1-6	CSVAVRDNSPLHF
TRBV2	.	TRBJ2-1	CASSESLGLYNEQFF
TRBV20-1	TRBD2	TRBJ2-1	CNARDPPVLAGGRYNEQFF
TRBV19	.	TRBJ2-5	CASSIDGRTTQYF
TRBV10-2	.	TRBJ1-5	CASSEKSGQPQHF
TRBV5-1	.	TRBJ2-5	CASSFFRAQETQYF
TRBV18	TRBD1	TRBJ1-3	CASSPTGLGTGNTIYF
TRBV5-6	TRBD1	TRBJ1-2	CASSLGRTGAYGYTF
TRBV13	.	TRBJ2-1	CASSLEGEVDNEQFF
TRBV11-2	.	TRBJ2-3	CASSLESTDTQYF
TRBV19	.	TRBJ2-7	CASSVGSSGEQYF